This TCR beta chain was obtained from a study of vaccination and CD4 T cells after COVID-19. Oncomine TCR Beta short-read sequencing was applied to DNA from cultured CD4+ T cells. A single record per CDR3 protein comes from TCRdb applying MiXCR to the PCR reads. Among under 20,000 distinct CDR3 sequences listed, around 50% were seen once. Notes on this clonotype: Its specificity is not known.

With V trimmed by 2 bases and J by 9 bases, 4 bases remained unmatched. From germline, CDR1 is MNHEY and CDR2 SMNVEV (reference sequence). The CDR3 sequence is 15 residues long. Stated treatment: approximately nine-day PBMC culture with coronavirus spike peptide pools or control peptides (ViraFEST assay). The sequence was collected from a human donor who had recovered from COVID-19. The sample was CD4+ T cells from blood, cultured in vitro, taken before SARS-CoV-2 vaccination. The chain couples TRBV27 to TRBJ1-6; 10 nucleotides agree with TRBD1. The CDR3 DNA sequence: TGTGCCAGCAGTTTAGGACAGGGGGTTCGTTCACCCCTCCACTTT. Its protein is CASSLGQGVRSPLHF.